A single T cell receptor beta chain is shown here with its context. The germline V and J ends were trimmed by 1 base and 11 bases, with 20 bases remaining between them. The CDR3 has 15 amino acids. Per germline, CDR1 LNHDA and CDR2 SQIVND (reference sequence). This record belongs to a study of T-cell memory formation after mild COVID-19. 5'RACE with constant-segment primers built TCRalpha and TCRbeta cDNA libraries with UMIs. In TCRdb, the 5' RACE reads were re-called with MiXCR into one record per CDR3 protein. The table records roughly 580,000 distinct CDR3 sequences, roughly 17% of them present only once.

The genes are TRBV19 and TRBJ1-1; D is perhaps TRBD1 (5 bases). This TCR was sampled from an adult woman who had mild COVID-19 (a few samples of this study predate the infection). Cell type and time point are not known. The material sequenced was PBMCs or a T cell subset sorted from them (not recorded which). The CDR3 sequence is CASSIGPGTTFSAFF. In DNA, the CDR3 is TGTGCCAGTAGTATAGGCCCGGGGACGACTTTCTCTGCTTTCTTT.